The next 27 T cell receptor beta chains were all read from a single sample in a study of blood T cell repertoires in COVID-19. Data came from immunoSEQ multiplex PCR; TCRdb stores just in-frame clones and leaves some out. The sample has some 110,000 clones, 82% seen once. Sequencing was carried out using peripheral blood. The receptor source for this set is a man aged 65-85 years with acute or convalescent COVID-19.

The CDR3 nucleotides read TGTGCCAGCTCACCAGGTTACAGCCCCGAGGAGACCCAGTACTTC. Translating gives CASSPGYSPEETQYF. The chain carries TRBV18 and TRBJ2-5; D gene ambiguous. V was clipped by 2 bases and J by 5 bases, with 15 bases between them. Germline V gene lookup returns CDR1 KGHSH and CDR2 LQKENI. The CDR3 spans 15 residues.

The chain links TRBV5-4 to TRBJ2-7; TRBD1 matches at 11 bases. Germline CDR1 is SGHNT and CDR2 is YYREEE (reference sequence). With V trimmed by 0 bases and J by 4 bases, 3 bases remained unmatched. The CDR3 is 15 amino acids. The DNA of the CDR3 is TGTGCCAGCAGCTTGGGGGACAGGGGGAGGTACGAGCAGTACTTC. Encoded protein: CASSLGDRGRYEQYF.

The chain uses TRBV6-1 and TRBJ1-2, with 8 positions matching TRBD1. Germline-derived CDR1 and CDR2 are MNHNS and SASEGT. The CDR3 covers 16 residues. J was trimmed by 4 bases and V by 2 bases; bases with no gene match: 9. CDR3 DNA sequence: TGTGCCAGCAGTGAATGGGGCCAGGGGGCTTTCTATGGCTACACCTTC. Translation gives CASSEWGQGAFYGYTF.

The chain employs TRBV20-1 and TRBJ1-4; weak D call: TRBD1 (5 bases). This CDR3 has 13 amino acids. The V gene's germline CDR1 is DFQATT and CDR2 SNEGSKA (reference sequence). Trimming stripped 3 bases from V and 7 bases from J, with 12 bases between. CDR3: CSASQGHGEKLFF. The DNA for the CDR3 is TGCAGTGCTAGTCAGGGTCATGGTGAAAAACTGTTTTTT.

The chain joins TRBV18 to TRBJ1-1; D is ambiguous. Germline V lookup: CDR1 KGHSH, CDR2 LQKENI. The CDR3 has 16 residues. V was shortened by 4 bases and J by 3 bases, with 18 bases between the two germline ends. CDR3 coding DNA: TGTGCCAGCTCACTAGGCCGGTTGAGGGCTGACACTGAAGCTTTCTTT. Its translation is CASSLGRLRADTEAFF.

This clone was observed a single time. This chain uses TRBV19 with TRBJ2-5; 10 nucleotides line up with TRBD2. V trimming: 4 bases; J trimming: 1 base; junction bases outside the gene matches: 15. This CDR3 comprises 19 residues. The germline gives CDR1 LNHDA, CDR2 SQIVND (reference sequence). CDR3 amino acids: CASSREAASGSPIQETQYF. The DNA of the CDR3 is TGTGCCAGTAGTAGGGAGGCGGCTAGCGGGAGCCCGATCCAAGAGACCCAGTACTTC.

This clone was counted once. CDR3 residues: CATSDSRQGRDTQYF. In DNA, the CDR3 is TGTGCCACCAGTGATTCACGACAGGGAAGAGATACGCAGTATTTT. This rearrangement joins TRBV24-1 to TRBJ2-3, with 7 bases lining up with TRBD1. With 2 bases clipped from V and 5 bases from J, the junction kept 6 bases outside the gene matches. The CDR3 is made up of 15 amino acids. The V gene's germline CDR1 is KGHDR and CDR2 SFDVKD.

The chain joins TRBV5-1 to TRBJ2-7; no clear D. Germline assignment: CDR1 SGHRS and CDR2 YFSETQ. The length of the CDR3 is 12 residues. V lost 4 bases, J lost 3 bases, and 8 bases lay in between. The CDR3 region has the DNA TGCGCCAGCAGCACGAGCAACTACGAGCAGTACTTC. This translates into CASSTSNYEQYF.

The chain joins TRBV10-2 to TRBJ1-2, with D possibly TRBD1 on 6 matching bases. The CDR3 consists of 14 residues. The V end was cut by 6 bases, the J end by 2 bases, with 13 bases between. From germline, CDR1 is WSHSY and CDR2 SAAADI. CDR3 amino acids: CASRFPGTNYGYTF. The CDR3 nucleotides read TGCGCCAGCAGGTTTCCCGGGACAAACTATGGCTACACCTTC.

The rearrangement uses TRBV20-1 and TRBJ1-1; a weak D match, TRBD1 (5 bases). This CDR3 contains 19 residues. Between the trimmed V and J ends, which lost 3 bases and 3 bases, there was a span of 29 bases. From germline, CDR1 is DFQATT and CDR2 SNEGSKA (reference sequence). The CDR3 sequence is CSASKWTGGSGLGYTEAFF. The CDR3 bases are TGCAGTGCTAGTAAATGGACGGGGGGATCTGGGCTTGGGTACACTGAAGCTTTCTTT.

CDR3 sequence (DNA): TGTGCCAGTAGTATCCGAACAGGGTTTTCTTACAATGAGCAGTTCTTC. Translation gives CASSIRTGFSYNEQFF. The chain recombines TRBV19 with TRBJ2-1; D perhaps matches TRBD1 (6 bases). With 3 bases removed from V and 4 bases from J, the gap between germline ends came to 16 bases. Germline CDR1 is LNHDA and CDR2 is SQIVND (reference sequence). The CDR3 is made up of 16 amino acids.

The count of this clone is one. The V gene is TRBV9, the J gene TRBJ2-3; the match to TRBD2 covers 12 bases. The CDR3 sequence is 17 residues long. Germline loops: CDR1 SGDLS, CDR2 YYNGEE. V shed 0 bases and J 5 bases; nucleotides not matched to a gene: 7. In DNA form, the CDR3 reads TGTGCCAGCAGCGTAGGTGCCCTAGCGGGAGGGGAAGATACGCAGTATTTT. This codes for CASSVGALAGGEDTQYF.

The count of this clone is one. This chain joins TRBV30 and TRBJ2-2; TRBD1 might be the D (6 bases). The CDR3 extends over 14 amino acids. Germline CDR1 GTSNPN, CDR2 SVGIG (reference sequence). V lost 8 bases and J 3 bases, leaving 16 bases between the germline ends. In nucleotides, the CDR3 is TGTGCCGTAAAGACAGGAGATCACACCGGGGAGCTGTTTTTT. Translating it yields CAVKTGDHTGELFF.

The J gene is TRBJ1-1, the V gene TRBV5-1; 8 positions agree with TRBD1. V was clipped by 0 bases and J by 5 bases; unmatched bases: 6. The germline V gene has CDR1 SGHRS and CDR2 YFSETQ. The CDR3 is 15 residues long. CDR3 bases: TGCGCCAGCAGCTTGGACCAAAACAGGGGGACTGAAGCTTTCTTT. Protein sequence: CASSLDQNRGTEAFF.

The rearrangement joins TRBV6-1 to TRBJ1-5; D uncertain. CDR1 is MNHNS and CDR2 is SASEGT in the germline V gene. The CDR3 sequence is 13 residues long. V was shortened by 2 bases and J by 4 bases, with 6 bases between the two germline ends. For the CDR3, the DNA is TGTGCCAGCAGTGAAATCCGGAATCAGCCCCAGCATTTT. Protein sequence: CASSEIRNQPQHF.

The chain uses TRBV5-1 and TRBJ1-4; 8 nucleotides line up with TRBD1. Trimming cost V 4 bases and J 3 bases; bases outside gene matches: 8. This CDR3 has 16 residues. Germline assignment: CDR1 SGHRS and CDR2 YFSETQ. Here the CDR3 reads CASSPGQGTPNEKLFF. The CDR3 DNA follows: TGCGCCAGCAGCCCCGGACAGGGCACACCTAATGAAAAACTGTTTTTT.

V gene TRBV3-1 (or the pseudogene TRBV3-2) combines with J gene TRBJ1-2; TRBD1 matches at 9 bases. V was pared by 6 bases and J by 6 bases, with 11 bases of the junction left unmatched. The CDR3 length is 15 residues. CDR1 is LGHDT, CDR2 YNNKEL, per germline (reference sequence). CDR3 in amino acids: CASRKTGGFLNGYTF. As DNA, the CDR3 is TGTGCCAGCAGGAAGACAGGGGGTTTTCTTAATGGCTACACCTTC.

The chain joins TRBV13 to TRBJ1-2, with TRBD1 matching 9 bases. After removal of 2 bases from V and 5 bases from J, the junction contained 9 bases not matched to a gene. CDR1 and CDR2 (germline): PRHDT, FYEKMQ (reference sequence). The CDR3 contains 16 residues. CDR3 in DNA: TGTGCCAGCAGCTTATTGAGGGACAGGGCTCTATATGGCTACACCTTC. Its protein product is CASSLLRDRALYGYTF.

This chain links TRBV2 with TRBJ1-4; tentatively, D is TRBD1 (6 bases). This CDR3 comprises 13 residues. The germline V gene encodes CDR1 SNHLY and CDR2 FYNNEI. Deletions cut 7 bases from V and 5 bases from J, with 11 bases between. The CDR3 region has the DNA TGTGCCAGCAATAGGGGGGGGAATGAAAAACTGTTTTTT. Its protein is CASNRGGNEKLFF.

This chain joins TRBV6-5 and TRBJ1-2; weak D call: TRBD1 (6 bases). V lost 0 bases and J lost 4, with 6 bases in between. The CDR3 runs 13 residues. The germline CDR1 and CDR2 sequences are MNHEY and SVGAGI. The CDR3 here is CASSYSQGYGYTF. The CDR3 nucleotides are TGTGCCAGCAGTTACTCACAGGGCTATGGCTACACCTTC.

V and J are TRBV28 and TRBJ1-2; D is ambiguous. Germline loops: CDR1 MDHEN, CDR2 SYDVKM. This CDR3 contains 12 residues. V lost 7 bases to trimming and J lost 7 bases, with 13 bases between them. The CDR3 here is CASNRGSFGYTF. CDR3 nucleotide sequence: TGTGCCAGCAACCGGGGTAGTTTTGGCTACACCTTC.

This clone came up once. The chain combines TRBV9 with TRBJ2-7; the match to TRBD2 covers 7 bases. The CDR3 totals 15 residues. Trimming at V came to 2 bases and at J to 2 bases, leaving 7 bases not matched to a gene. CDR1 SGDLS and CDR2 YYNGEE come from the germline V gene. The CDR3 DNA reads as TGTGCCAGCAGCGTCACAGCGGGGAGTGCCTACGAGCAGTACTTC. Protein product: CASSVTAGSAYEQYF.

This clone was observed once. V and J are TRBV9 and TRBJ2-2; 8 nucleotides agree with TRBD2. With V trimmed by 0 bases and J by 0 bases, 4 bases remained unmatched. CDR3 length equals 17 residues. Looked up from germline, CDR1 is SGDLS and CDR2 is YYNGEE. The CDR3 protein is CASSVAAGATNTGELFF. The CDR3 coding sequence is TGTGCCAGCAGCGTAGCAGCGGGGGCTACGAACACCGGGGAGCTGTTTTTT.

J is TRBJ1-1 and V is TRBV5-4, with a weak D call TRBD1 (5 bases). The CDR3 totals 14 residues. CDR1 is SGHNT, CDR2 YYREEE, per germline (reference sequence). Trimming shortened V by 0 bases and J by 1 base, and 7 bases separated the two germline ends. The CDR3 loop reads CASSLGQRNTEAFF. Here the CDR3 DNA reads TGTGCCAGCAGCTTGGGACAGAGGAACACTGAAGCTTTCTTT.

This chain uses TRBV28 with TRBJ1-2, with 8 positions matching TRBD1. This CDR3 region has 14 residues. Trimming cost V 8 bases and J 4 bases; bases outside gene matches: 9. CDR1 is MDHEN and CDR2 is SYDVKM in the germline V gene. As DNA, the CDR3 is TGTGCCAGCTCGGTAGGGCAGGGGGCCTATGGCTACACCTTC. Residues: CASSVGQGAYGYTF.

J is TRBJ2-1 and V is TRBV10-3; maybe TRBD1 (6 bases). Germline CDR1 ENHRY, CDR2 SYGVKD. The CDR3 spans 14 residues. V gave up 7 bases and J gave up 6 bases, with 16 bases separating them. The CDR3 region is CAIKQGNHGNEQFF. CDR3 in DNA: TGTGCCATCAAGCAGGGGAACCATGGCAATGAGCAGTTCTTC.

Here the CDR3 reads CASSAQVPEAGGELFF. In nucleotides, the CDR3 is TGCGCCAGCAGCGCACAAGTGCCCGAGGCGGGCGGGGAGCTGTTTTTT. The chain joins TRBV5-1 to TRBJ2-2; the D gene is possibly TRBD2 (5 bases). The CDR3 extends over 16 amino acids. Trimming took off 4 bases at V and 7 bases at J, with 20 bases between the two ends. CDR1 SGHRS and CDR2 YFSETQ come from the germline V gene.